This TCR beta chain stems from a study of T cell responses to AZD1222 COVID-19 vaccine (dated by TCRdb to the early 2020s). With regard to the full study: TCR sequencing was performed for over 230 trial participants, of whom around 200 were given two doses of AZD1222 and some 26 were given two doses of MenACWY control vaccine. Enrollment into the trials was organized by age into subgroups of 18-55, 56-69 and 70-plus years, and those subgroups contained approximately 150, 30 and 60 TCR-sequenced participants, respectively.

From the cysteine through the phenylalanine, the CDR3 covers 14 amino acids. The read is trimmed to its CDR3 DNA, 42 bases read in frame from base 1. From the germline V gene (reference sequence), CDR1 is SSHAT and CDR2 is FNYEAQ. The CDR3 regions of human TCRbeta chains were subjected to immunosequencing. The published analysis was carried out like this. TCRs in the repertoires were compared against a reference library of SARS-CoV-2-specific TCRs that had been generated with the MIRA antigen-specificity platform. Breadth was defined as the fraction of unique TCRs that were SARS-CoV-2-associated. Depth was defined as the fraction of total T cells that were SARS-CoV-2-associated. Using the MIRA data, each spike-specific TCR was assigned both to the spike region to which the TCR was reactive and to a CD4 or CD8 class. Log10-transformed breadth and depth values were compared by one-way ANOVA with Sidak's multiple comparisons tests. TCRdb provides this immuneACCESS table in a form limited to in-frame rearrangements. Some clones are lacking; in checked studies, under half of them reflect an unresolved V gene, and why the rest are absent is not known. V and J calls and clone size are copied from that table; D and trimming were computed from the DNA. Within this sample are about 81,000 clones, with about nine tenths of them counted one time only. More than 9% of the sample comes from the top ten.

Findings and caveats that apply to the study as a whole: Because no samples from the day 14 peak response were available, repertoires could be characterized only after the peak T cell response. CD4 TCRs associated with the vaccine covered the entire spike protein, and the dominant responses were in regions 160-218 and 743-854. After two AZD1222 doses, spike-specific TCR breadth and depth were significantly higher than at day 0 and than in MenACWY recipients. Only six AZD1222 recipients were SARS-CoV-2 seropositive at baseline, limiting conclusions about previously exposed vaccinees. Reportedly, almost half of the unique spike-specific TCRs recognized epitopes lying outside the regions that are mutated in the B.1.351 and B.1.1.7 variants. The 56-69-year group was small, and its depth increase did not reach significance, likely because of low power. Most participants were white British and females outnumbered males, and the authors suggested that clonal diversity may have been underestimated.

About this clone itself: Its antigen is still unknown. One junction end does not reproduce the germline sequence, and a read error may be involved.

The meaning of the sample's time point label: about 28 days (+/-7) after the second vaccine dose. AZD1222 recipients whose second dose came at about 4 weeks and those whose second dose came at about 12 weeks were combined into one group, since spike-specific TCR depth and breadth did not differ between the two schedules. Vaccinee samples were obtained from the UK trials COV001 and COV002, which included a single-blind randomized controlled phase 2/3 trial of AZD1222 (ChAdOx1 nCoV-19) in healthy adults. For TCRbeta chain sequencing, PBMC samples were collected from trial participants at day 0 and at day 28 after the second dose.

Sample: peripheral blood, taken 28 days after the second AZD1222 dose. The chain was built from TRBV7-7 and TRBJ2-3; the D gene lacks a confident call. This receptor was taken from an adult who received the AZD1222 COVID-19 vaccine. The DNA is TGTGCTAGCAGCTTTGGGCAGAGCACAGATACGCAGTATTTT. The encoded protein is CASSFGQSTDTQYF.